A single TCR beta chain is shown here with its context. The V gene's germline CDR1 is SQVTM and CDR2 ANQGSEA. V lost 7 bases and J lost 2; bases outside the gene matches: 4. This CDR3 spans 13 amino acids. In the study's own analysis: Reference gene primer amplification in the assay estimated nucleated cell counts. TCRdb keeps only in-frame clones here, not all; method: immunoSEQ multiplex PCR. The DNA gave D and trimming, while V, J and clone size come from that table. The sample consists of 300,000 to 400,000 clones, around 84% of them appearing once. The data belong to a study of blood T cell repertoires in COVID-19. Whole-study context: Some COVID-19 samples were acute and others convalescent; all came from the United States, Italy and Spain. Sources were T cells, B-cell-depleted T cells, or PBMCs; the material itself was cDNA or gDNA.

The gene calls are TRBV29-1 and TRBJ2-1, with TRBD1 identical over 8 bases. The sample consisted of peripheral blood. The sequence was obtained from a human donor in a cohort sampled during active COVID-19. The chain's CDR3 is CSGRQGTYNEQFF. Here the CDR3 DNA reads TGCAGCGGAAGACAGGGGACCTACAATGAGCAGTTCTTC.